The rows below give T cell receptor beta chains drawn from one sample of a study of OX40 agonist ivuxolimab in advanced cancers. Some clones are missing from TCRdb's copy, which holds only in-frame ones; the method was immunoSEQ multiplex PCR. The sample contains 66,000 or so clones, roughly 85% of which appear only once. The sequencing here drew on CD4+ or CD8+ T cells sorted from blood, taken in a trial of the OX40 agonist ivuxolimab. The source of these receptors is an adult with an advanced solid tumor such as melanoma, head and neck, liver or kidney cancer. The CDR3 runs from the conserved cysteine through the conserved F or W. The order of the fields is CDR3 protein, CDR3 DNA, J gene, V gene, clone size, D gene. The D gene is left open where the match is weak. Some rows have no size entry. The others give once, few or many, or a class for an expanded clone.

CDR3 protein: CSVEAGGLYEQYF
CDR3 DNA: TGCAGCGTTGAGGCAGGGGGTCTCTACGAGCAGTACTTC
J gene: TRBJ2-7
V gene: TRBV29-1
clone size: many
D gene: TRBD1

CDR3 protein: CASSQGLAGGQYNEQFF
CDR3 DNA: TGTGCCAGCAGCCAGGGACTAGCGGGAGGGCAATACAATGAGCAGTTCTTC
J gene: TRBJ2-1
V gene: TRBV11-2
clone size: once
D gene: TRBD2

CDR3 protein: CASSKKGAGTDAYNEQFF
CDR3 DNA: TGTGCCAGCAGCAAAAAGGGCGCCGGGACGGATGCCTACAATGAGCAGTTCTTC
J gene: TRBJ2-1
V gene: TRBV21-1
clone size: NA
D gene: NA

CDR3 protein: CASSPWTPNTGELFF
CDR3 DNA: TGCGCCAGCAGCCCCTGGACTCCTAACACCGGGGAGCTGTTTTTT
J gene: TRBJ2-2
V gene: TRBV5-1
clone size: NA
D gene: NA

CDR3 protein: CASSQPGQGVYEQYF
CDR3 DNA: TGTGCCAGCTCACAACCGGGACAGGGAGTCTACGAGCAGTACTTC
J gene: TRBJ2-7
V gene: TRBV18
clone size: NA
D gene: TRBD1

CDR3 protein: CASSYSEGGNSPLHF
CDR3 DNA: TGTGCCAGCAGTTACTCGGAGGGAGGCAATTCACCCCTCCACTTT
J gene: TRBJ1-6
V gene: TRBV6-6
clone size: NA
D gene: NA

CDR3 protein: CASSLVESGNEQFF
CDR3 DNA: TGTGCCAGCAGCCTAGTTGAATCCGGCAATGAGCAGTTCTTC
J gene: TRBJ2-1
V gene: TRBV4-2
clone size: few
D gene: NA

CDR3 protein: CASGGLSSGGYNEQFF
CDR3 DNA: TGCGCCAGCGGGGGCTTGAGCTCGGGAGGGTACAATGAGCAGTTCTTC
J gene: TRBJ2-1
V gene: TRBV10-2
clone size: NA
D gene: TRBD2

CDR3 protein: CASSLRPNRDSENEKLFF
CDR3 DNA: TGCGCCAGCAGCTTGAGACCTAACCGAGACAGTGAGAATGAAAAACTGTTTTTT
J gene: TRBJ1-4
V gene: TRBV5-1
clone size: NA
D gene: NA

CDR3 protein: CASSILAGTTVFDYGYTF
CDR3 DNA: TGTGCCAGTAGTATCCTAGCGGGCACCACGGTTTTTGACTATGGCTACACCTTC
J gene: TRBJ1-2
V gene: TRBV19
clone size: NA
D gene: NA

CDR3 protein: CASSATARSGNTIYF
CDR3 DNA: TGTGCCAGCAGTGCGACAGCCCGCTCTGGAAACACCATATATTTT
J gene: TRBJ1-3
V gene: TRBV2
clone size: NA
D gene: NA

CDR3 protein: CASSLAITYEQYF
CDR3 DNA: TGTGCCAGCAGCTTAGCGATCACCTACGAGCAGTACTTC
J gene: TRBJ2-7
V gene: TRBV11-1
clone size: NA
D gene: NA

CDR3 protein: CASSLQRGRNNSPLHF
CDR3 DNA: TGTGCCAGCAGCTTACAGAGGGGGAGGAATAATTCACCCCTCCACTTT
J gene: TRBJ1-6
V gene: TRBV7-2
clone size: few
D gene: NA

CDR3 protein: CASSPRTRRGYEQYF
CDR3 DNA: TGTGCCAGCAGCCCCCGGACTAGAAGAGGCTACGAGCAGTACTTC
J gene: TRBJ2-7
V gene: TRBV11-1
clone size: NA
D gene: TRBD2

CDR3 protein: CASSSLRRGVYEQYF
CDR3 DNA: TGTGCCAGCAGCTCACTCCGGCGGGGTGTGTACGAGCAGTACTTC
J gene: TRBJ2-7
V gene: TRBV11-2
clone size: NA
D gene: NA

CDR3 protein: CASTTGQIGIGGYTF
CDR3 DNA: TGTGCCAGTACTACGGGGCAGATCGGGATTGGAGGCTACACCTTC
J gene: TRBJ1-2
V gene: TRBV19
clone size: few
D gene: NA

CDR3 protein: CASSDEQAGANVLTF
CDR3 DNA: TGTGCCAGCAGTGATGAGCAAGCTGGGGCCAACGTCCTGACTTTC
J gene: TRBJ2-6
V gene: TRBV2
clone size: few
D gene: NA

CDR3 protein: CASSLNRATSPRDTQYF
CDR3 DNA: TGTGCCAGCAGTTTAAACAGGGCGACTAGCCCGCGGGATACGCAGTATTTT
J gene: TRBJ2-3
V gene: TRBV27
clone size: NA
D gene: NA

CDR3 protein: CACKPGTGVGYEQFF
CDR3 DNA: TGTGCCTGCAAACCCGGGACAGGGGTAGGATATGAGCAGTTCTTC
J gene: TRBJ2-1
V gene: TRBV19
clone size: NA
D gene: TRBD1

CDR3 protein: CASSSAVGGYEQYF
CDR3 DNA: TGCGCCAGCAGCTCTGCAGTCGGGGGCTACGAGCAGTACTTC
J gene: TRBJ2-7
V gene: TRBV5-1
clone size: NA
D gene: NA